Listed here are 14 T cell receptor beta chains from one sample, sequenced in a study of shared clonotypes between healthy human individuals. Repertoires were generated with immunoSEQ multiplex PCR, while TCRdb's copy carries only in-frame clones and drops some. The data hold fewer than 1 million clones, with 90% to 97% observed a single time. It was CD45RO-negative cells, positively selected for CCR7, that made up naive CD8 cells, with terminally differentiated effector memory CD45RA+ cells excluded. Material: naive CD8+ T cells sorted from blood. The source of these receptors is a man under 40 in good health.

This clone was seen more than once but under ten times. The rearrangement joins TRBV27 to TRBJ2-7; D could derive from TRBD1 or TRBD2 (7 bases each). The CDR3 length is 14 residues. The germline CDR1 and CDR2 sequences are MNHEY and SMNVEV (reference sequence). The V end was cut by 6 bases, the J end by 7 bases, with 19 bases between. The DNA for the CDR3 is TGTGCCAGCAGGATGACAGGGACTATTGGGGAGCAGTACTTC. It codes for CASRMTGTIGEQYF.

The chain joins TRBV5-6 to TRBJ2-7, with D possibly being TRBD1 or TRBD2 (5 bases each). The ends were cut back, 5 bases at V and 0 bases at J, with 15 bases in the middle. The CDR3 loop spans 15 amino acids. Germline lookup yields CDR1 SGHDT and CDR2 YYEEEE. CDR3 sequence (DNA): TGTGCCAGCAGTGGGGGTGTTTTGGCCTCCTACGAGCAGTACTTC. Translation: CASSGGVLASYEQYF.

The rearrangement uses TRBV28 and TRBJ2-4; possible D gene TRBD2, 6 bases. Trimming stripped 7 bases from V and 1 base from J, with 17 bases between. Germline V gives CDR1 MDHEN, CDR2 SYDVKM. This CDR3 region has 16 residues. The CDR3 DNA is TGTGCCAGCAAACCAAGTTTTCGGGGGGCCAAAAACATTCAGTACTTC. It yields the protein CASKPSFRGAKNIQYF.

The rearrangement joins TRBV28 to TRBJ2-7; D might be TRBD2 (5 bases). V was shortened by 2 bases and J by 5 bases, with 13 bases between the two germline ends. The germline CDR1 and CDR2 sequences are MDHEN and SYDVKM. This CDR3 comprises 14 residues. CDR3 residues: CASSLLVFGNEQYF. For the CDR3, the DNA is TGTGCCAGCAGTTTACTTGTTTTCGGGAACGAGCAGTACTTC.

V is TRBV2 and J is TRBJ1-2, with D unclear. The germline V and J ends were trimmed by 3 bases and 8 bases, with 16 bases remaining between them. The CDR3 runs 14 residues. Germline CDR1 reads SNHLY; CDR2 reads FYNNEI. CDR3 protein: CASSDSLGKWGYTF. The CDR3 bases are TGTGCCAGCAGTGATAGTTTGGGGAAGTGGGGCTACACCTTC.

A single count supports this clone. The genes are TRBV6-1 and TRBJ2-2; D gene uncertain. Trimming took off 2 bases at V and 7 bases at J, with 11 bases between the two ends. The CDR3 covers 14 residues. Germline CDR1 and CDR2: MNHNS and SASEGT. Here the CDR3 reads CASSEMGYDGELFF. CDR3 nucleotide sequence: TGTGCCAGCAGTGAAATGGGGTACGACGGGGAGCTGTTTTTT.

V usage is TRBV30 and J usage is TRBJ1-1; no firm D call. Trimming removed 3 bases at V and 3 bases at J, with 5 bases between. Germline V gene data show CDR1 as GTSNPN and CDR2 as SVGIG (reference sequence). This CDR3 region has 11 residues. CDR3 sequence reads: CAWSEDTEAFF. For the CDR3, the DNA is TGTGCCTGGAGCGAGGACACTGAAGCTTTCTTT.

The CDR3 protein is CASSSNSNQPQHF. The CDR3 bases are TGTGCCAGCAGCTCAAATAGCAATCAGCCCCAGCATTTT. The gene calls are TRBV2 and TRBJ1-5; D not resolved. Germline assignment: CDR1 SNHLY and CDR2 FYNNEI. The CDR3 is 13 amino acids. Deletions cut 6 bases from V and 0 bases from J, with 6 bases between.

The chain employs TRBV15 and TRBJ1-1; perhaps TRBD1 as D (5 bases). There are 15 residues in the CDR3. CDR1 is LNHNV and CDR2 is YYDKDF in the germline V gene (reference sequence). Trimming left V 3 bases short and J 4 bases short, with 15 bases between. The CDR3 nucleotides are TGTGCCACCAGCAGTTCAGGGAATAGTGGCACTGAAGCTTTCTTT. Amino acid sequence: CATSSSGNSGTEAFF.

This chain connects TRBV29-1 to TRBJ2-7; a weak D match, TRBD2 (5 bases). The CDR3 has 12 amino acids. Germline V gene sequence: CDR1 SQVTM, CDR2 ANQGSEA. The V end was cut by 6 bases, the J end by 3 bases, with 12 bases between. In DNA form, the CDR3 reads TGCAGCGTCCGGGTAGCGAGCTACGAGCAGTACTTC. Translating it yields CSVRVASYEQYF.

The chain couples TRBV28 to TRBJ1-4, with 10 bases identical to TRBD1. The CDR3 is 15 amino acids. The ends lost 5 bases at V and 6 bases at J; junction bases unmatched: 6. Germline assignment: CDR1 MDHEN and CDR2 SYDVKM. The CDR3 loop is CASSILGQGDEKLFF. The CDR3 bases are TGTGCCAGCAGTATACTAGGACAGGGGGATGAAAAACTGTTTTTT.

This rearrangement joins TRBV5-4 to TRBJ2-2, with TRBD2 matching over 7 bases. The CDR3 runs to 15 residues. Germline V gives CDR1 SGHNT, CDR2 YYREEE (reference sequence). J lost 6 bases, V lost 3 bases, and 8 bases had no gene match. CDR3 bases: TGTGCCAGCAGCTCCGCCGCGGGAGTGTCCGGGGAGCTGTTTTTT. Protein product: CASSSAAGVSGELFF.

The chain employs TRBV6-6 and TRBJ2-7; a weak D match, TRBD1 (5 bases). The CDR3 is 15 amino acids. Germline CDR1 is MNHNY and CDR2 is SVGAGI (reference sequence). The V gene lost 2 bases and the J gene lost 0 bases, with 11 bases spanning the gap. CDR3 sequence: CASSYGAVSSYEQYF. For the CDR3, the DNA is TGTGCCAGCAGTTACGGGGCCGTGAGCTCCTACGAGCAGTACTTC.

This CDR3 reads CSVGGLAGVGTYNEQFF. The CDR3 DNA follows: TGCAGCGTCGGGGGACTAGCGGGAGTAGGGACCTACAATGAGCAGTTCTTC. The chain joins TRBV29-1 to TRBJ2-1; the match to TRBD2 covers 14 bases. The length of the CDR3 is 17 residues. CDR1 is SQVTM, CDR2 ANQGSEA, per germline. J was trimmed by 2 bases and V by 6 bases; bases with no gene match: 9.